This TCR beta chain was captured in a study of control samples from healthy donors and cancer patients. Repertoires were generated with immunoSEQ multiplex PCR, while TCRdb's copy carries only in-frame clones and drops some. This sample yields 100,000 to 150,000 clones, of which around 90% are seen a single time; around 5.1% belongs to the top ten. Germline V gene lookup returns CDR1 SGHDN and CDR2 FVKESK. The CDR3 loop spans 16 amino acids. Trimming cost V 6 bases and J 5 bases, with 20 bases left between them. This TCR was recovered from a man younger than 30 in good health. The chain combines TRBV14 with TRBJ2-1, with D perhaps given as TRBD1 or TRBD2 (5 bases each). Sequenced: blood. The CDR3 DNA sequence: TGTGCCAGCAGTCACTATAGGGGACGCTCGGACAATGAGCAGTTCTTC. Protein sequence: CASSHYRGRSDNEQFF. Complete variable domain (other parts from reference TRBV14 and TRBJ2-1): EAGVTQFPSHSVIEKGQTVTLRCDPISGHDNLYWYRRVMGKEIKFLLHFVKESKQDESGMPNNRFLAERTGGTYSTLKVQPAELEDSGVYFCASSHYRGRSDNEQFFGPGTRLTVL.